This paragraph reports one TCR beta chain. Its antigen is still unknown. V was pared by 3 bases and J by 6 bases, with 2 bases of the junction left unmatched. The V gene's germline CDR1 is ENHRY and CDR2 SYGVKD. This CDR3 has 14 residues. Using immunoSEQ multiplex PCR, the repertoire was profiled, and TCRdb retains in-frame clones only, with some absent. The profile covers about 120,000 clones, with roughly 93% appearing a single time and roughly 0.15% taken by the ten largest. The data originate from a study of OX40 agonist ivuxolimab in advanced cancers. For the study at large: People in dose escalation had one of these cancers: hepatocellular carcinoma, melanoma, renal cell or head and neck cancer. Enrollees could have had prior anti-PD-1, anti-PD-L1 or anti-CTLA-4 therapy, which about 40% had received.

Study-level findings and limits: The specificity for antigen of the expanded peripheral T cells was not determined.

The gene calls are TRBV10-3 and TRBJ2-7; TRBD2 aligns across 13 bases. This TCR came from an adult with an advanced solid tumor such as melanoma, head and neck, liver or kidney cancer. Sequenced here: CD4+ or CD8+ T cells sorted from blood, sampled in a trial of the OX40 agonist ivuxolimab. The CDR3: CAISEGLAGAEQYF. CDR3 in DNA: TGTGCCATCAGTGAAGGACTAGCGGGGGCCGAGCAGTACTTC.